This TCR beta chain was identified during a study of cytomegalovirus exposure and HLA in healthy donors. Primers included in the PCR were 60 Vbeta and 13 Jbeta primers. The data were produced by immunoSEQ multiplex PCR, yet TCRdb's version contains in-frame clones alone and is incomplete. The table lists 150,000 to 200,000 clones, approximately 70% of them singletons. Germline assignment: CDR1 SGHRS and CDR2 YFSETQ. J was trimmed by 5 bases and V by 1 base; bases with no gene match: 10. The CDR3 spans 17 residues. Sample: PBMCs. This clonotype originated in a human donor in good health. The rearrangement links TRBV5-1 to TRBJ2-4, with 9 bases that match TRBD1. For the CDR3, the DNA is TGCGCCAGCAGCTTGTATGCGGGACAGGGTACTGAAAACATTCAGTACTTC. Protein product: CASSLYAGQGTENIQYF.